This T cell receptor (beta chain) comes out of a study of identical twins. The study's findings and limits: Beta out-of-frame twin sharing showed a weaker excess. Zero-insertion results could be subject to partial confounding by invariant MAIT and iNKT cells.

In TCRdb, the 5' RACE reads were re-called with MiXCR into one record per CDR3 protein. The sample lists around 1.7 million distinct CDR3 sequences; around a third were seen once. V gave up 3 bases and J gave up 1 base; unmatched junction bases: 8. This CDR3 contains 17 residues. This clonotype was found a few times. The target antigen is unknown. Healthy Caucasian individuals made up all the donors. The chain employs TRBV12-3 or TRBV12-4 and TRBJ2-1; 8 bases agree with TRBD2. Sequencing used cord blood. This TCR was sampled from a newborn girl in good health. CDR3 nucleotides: TGTGCCAGCAGTTTGGGGTACAGCGGGGGATCCTACAATGAGCAGTTCTTC. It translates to CASSLGYSGGSYNEQFF.